The clone carrying this T cell receptor beta chain was recorded a few times. This CDR3 spans 15 amino acids. Trimming cost V 6 bases and J 0 bases, with 14 bases left between them. Combining a sample-barcoded 5' primer with a J-beta primer mix, a second PCR ran for roughly 7 to 11 cycles. Each cDNA molecule received a tag from a template-switch adaptor that had 12 random nucleotides. TCRdb re-derived calls from the 5' RACE reads in MiXCR, one entry per CDR3 protein. The table records approximately 1,000,000 distinct CDR3 sequences, 35% to 40% of them present only once. The sample is drawn from a study of blood T cells in healthy people across ages.

The receptor's source is a man aged 18-30 years in good health. The rearrangement links TRBV12-3 or TRBV12-4 to TRBJ1-1; TRBD1 is a possible D gene (6 bases). The specimen sequenced was blood. The CDR3 coding sequence is TGTGCCAGCAGGTCTCAGGGGCCACTGAACACTGAAGCTTTCTTT. Its protein product is CASRSQGPLNTEAFF.